This TCR beta chain was sequenced for a study of blood T cell repertoires in COVID-19 (dated by TCRdb to the early 2020s). As for the study more broadly: Collaborator samples came from the United States, Italy and Spain and covered acute and convalescent phases of COVID-19. The samples were drawn from two sources: the first 160 participants of the ongoing ImmuneRACE study, and some 1,300 subjects contributed by 6 global collaborators. The prospective study material was composed of cDNA or gDNA derived from T cells, B-cell-depleted T cells, or PBMCs. Where HLA class I and class II types were available, the types were taken from metadata supplied by the sample provider, not from assay-based typing. Sample metadata almost always included a de-identified subject ID, COVID-19 status, age in years and sex. Deeply sampled blood TCRbeta repertoires from subjects exposed to, actively infected with, or recovered from COVID-19 were included in the dataset. A freely available public database, intended as a resource for researchers studying the immune response to SARS-CoV-2, is where the repertoires were released. Study-wide findings and limitations: Clinical and demographic metadata were provided uncurated, with the amount varying by source and participant.

TCRbeta CDR3 regions were amplified from genomic DNA by means of the immunoSEQ Assay, a bias-controlled multiplex PCR. The authors processed their data as follows. Nucleated cell counts per sample were estimated from amplification of reference gene primers within the assay. To quantify the absolute abundance of each unique TCRbeta CDR3 rearrangement, sequence reads were collapsed and filtered. Productive Simpson clonality was computed per sample as the square root of Simpson's diversity index over productive rearrangements. TCRdb carries this immuneACCESS record with in-frame sequences only. Its versions omit some clonotypes, under half of them owing to an unresolved V gene in the studies checked, with the rest unexplained. V and J calls and clone size come straight from that table; D and trimming were deduced from the DNA. The sample includes around 150,000 clones, with 80% observed a single time. About 5% of the sample is in the top ten clones.

About this clone itself: The specificity of this receptor is unknown. Per-base qualities were not stored, and no clone one base away is much larger.

Whole blood was collected in K2EDTA tubes by collaborating institutions according to the institutions' own protocols. Collaborator samples were shipped for TCRbeta analysis as frozen whole blood, isolated PBMCs, or DNA extracted from either sample type. The receptor was isolated from a woman aged 50 to 60 with acute or convalescent COVID-19. Sequencing used peripheral blood.

The sequenced DNA: TGTGCCAGTAGTCCTATTGACAGAGACGGGGGACAGCCCCAGCATTTT. Its amino acids are CASSPIDRDGGQPQHF. Rearrangement joined TRBV19 to TRBJ1-5; TRBD1 is possibly the D segment (5 matching bases). CDR3 length: 16 amino acids, cysteine to phenylalanine. Solely the CDR3 DNA is kept, with 48 bases framed from the first base. Based on the germline V gene (reference sequence), the CDR1 and CDR2 sequences are LNHDA and SQIVND. V loses 5 bases, J loses 7 bases, and the germline ends lie 21 bases apart.